This T cell receptor (beta chain) was captured in a study of blood T cell repertoires in COVID-19. Authors' data handling: The authors estimated nucleated cell counts from reference gene primer amplification. The method was immunoSEQ multiplex PCR; TCRdb's version includes in-frame clones alone and lacks a portion of them. For V, J and clone size, that table is used; D and trimming come from the DNA. The sample lists under 250,000 clones; about 87% were seen once. The age range of participants was about 18 to 100 years, with residence in some 25 US areas. Participant-reported clinical history was the basis for cohort assignment. The germline gives CDR1 SEHNR, CDR2 FQNEAQ (reference sequence). V dropped 4 bases and J dropped 5 bases, with 14 bases sitting between them. The CDR3 length is 15 residues.

The rearrangement uses TRBV7-9 and TRBJ1-4, with D perhaps matching TRBD1 (6 bases). This receptor was identified in a woman aged 40-49 years who had been exposed to COVID-19. Sequenced sample: PBMCs or T cells enriched from blood (not recorded which). The CDR3 here is CASSYGQTINEKLFF. CDR3 nucleotides: TGTGCCAGCAGCTATGGACAGACGATAAATGAAAAACTGTTTTTT.